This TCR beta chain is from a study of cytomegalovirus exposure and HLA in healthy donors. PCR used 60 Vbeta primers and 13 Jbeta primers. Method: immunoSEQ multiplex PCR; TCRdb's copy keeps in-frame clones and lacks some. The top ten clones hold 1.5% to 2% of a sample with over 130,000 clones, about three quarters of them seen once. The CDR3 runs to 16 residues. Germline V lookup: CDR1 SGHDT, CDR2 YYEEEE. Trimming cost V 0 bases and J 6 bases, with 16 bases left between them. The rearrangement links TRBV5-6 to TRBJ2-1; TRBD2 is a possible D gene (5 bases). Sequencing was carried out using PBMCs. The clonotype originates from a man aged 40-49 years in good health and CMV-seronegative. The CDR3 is CASSLEAVVGGNEQFF. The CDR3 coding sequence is TGTGCCAGCAGCTTGGAAGCGGTGGTAGGTGGCAATGAGCAGTTCTTC.